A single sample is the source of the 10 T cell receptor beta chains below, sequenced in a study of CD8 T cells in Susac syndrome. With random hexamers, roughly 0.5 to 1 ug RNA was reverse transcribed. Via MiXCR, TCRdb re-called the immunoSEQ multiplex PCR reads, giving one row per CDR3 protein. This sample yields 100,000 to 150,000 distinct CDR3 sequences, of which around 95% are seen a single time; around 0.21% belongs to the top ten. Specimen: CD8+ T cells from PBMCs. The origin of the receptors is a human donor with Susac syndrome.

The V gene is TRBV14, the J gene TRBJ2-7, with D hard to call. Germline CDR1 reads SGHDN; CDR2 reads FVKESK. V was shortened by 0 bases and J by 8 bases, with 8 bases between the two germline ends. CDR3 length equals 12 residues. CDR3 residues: CASSQDRKKQYF. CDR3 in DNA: TGTGCCAGCAGCCAAGATCGGAAGAAGCAGTACTTC.

The CDR3 here is CASSQDVSRQLNQPQHF. The CDR3 region has the DNA TGCGCCAGCAGCCAAGATGTTTCCAGACAGCTCAATCAGCCCCAGCATTTT. The chain couples TRBV4-1 to TRBJ1-5, with D perhaps matching TRBD1 (5 bases). CDR3 length equals 17 residues. Germline CDR1 reads MGHRA; CDR2 reads YSYEKL. V was trimmed by 0 bases and J by 3 bases, leaving 15 bases between them.

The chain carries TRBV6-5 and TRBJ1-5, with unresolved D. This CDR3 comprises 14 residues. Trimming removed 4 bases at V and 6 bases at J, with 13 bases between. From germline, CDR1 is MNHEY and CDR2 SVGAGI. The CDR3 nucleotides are TGTGCCAGCAGTTCCAGTGGGGAGACTCAGCCCCAGCATTTT. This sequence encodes CASSSSGETQPQHF.

This CDR3 is CASSYAPATGDNYGYTF. CDR3 nucleotide sequence: TGTGCCAGCAGTTACGCCCCCGCTACGGGGGACAACTATGGCTACACCTTC. The rearrangement uses TRBV6-5 and TRBJ1-2, with D perhaps TRBD1 (5 bases). The V end was cut by 2 bases, the J end by 2 bases, with 18 bases between. The CDR3 is 17 amino acids. Germline V gives CDR1 MNHEY, CDR2 SVGAGI.

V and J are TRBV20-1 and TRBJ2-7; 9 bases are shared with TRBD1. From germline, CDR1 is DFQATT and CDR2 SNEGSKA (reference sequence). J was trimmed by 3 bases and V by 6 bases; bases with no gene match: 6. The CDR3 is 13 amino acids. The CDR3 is CSAPGQGVYEQYF. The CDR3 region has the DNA TGCAGTGCACCGGGACAGGGTGTCTACGAGCAGTACTTC.

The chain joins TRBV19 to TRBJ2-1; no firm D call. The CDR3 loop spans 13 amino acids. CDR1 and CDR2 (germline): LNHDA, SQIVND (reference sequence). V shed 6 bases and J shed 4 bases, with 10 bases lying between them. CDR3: CASSPTNYNEQFF. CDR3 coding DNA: TGTGCCAGTAGCCCGACAAATTACAATGAGCAGTTCTTC.

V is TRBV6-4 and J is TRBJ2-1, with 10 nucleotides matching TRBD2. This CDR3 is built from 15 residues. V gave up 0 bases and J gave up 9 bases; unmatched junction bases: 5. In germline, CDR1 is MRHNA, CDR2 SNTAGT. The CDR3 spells CASSDSIAGGGEQFF. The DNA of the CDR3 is TGTGCCAGCAGTGACTCGATAGCGGGAGGTGGTGAGCAGTTCTTC.

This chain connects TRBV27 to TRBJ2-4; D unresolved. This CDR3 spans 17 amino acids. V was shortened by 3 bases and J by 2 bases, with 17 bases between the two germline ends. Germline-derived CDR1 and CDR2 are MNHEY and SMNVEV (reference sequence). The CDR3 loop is CASSLRKSGGSKNIQYF. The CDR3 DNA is TGTGCCAGCAGTTTGCGCAAAAGTGGTGGGTCCAAAAACATTCAGTACTTC.

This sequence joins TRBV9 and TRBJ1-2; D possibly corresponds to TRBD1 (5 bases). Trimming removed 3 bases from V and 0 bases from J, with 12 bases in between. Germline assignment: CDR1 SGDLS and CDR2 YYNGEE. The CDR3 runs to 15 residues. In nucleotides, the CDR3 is TGTGCCAGCAGCGCATCCGGGACTGCTAACTATGGCTACACCTTC. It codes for CASSASGTANYGYTF.

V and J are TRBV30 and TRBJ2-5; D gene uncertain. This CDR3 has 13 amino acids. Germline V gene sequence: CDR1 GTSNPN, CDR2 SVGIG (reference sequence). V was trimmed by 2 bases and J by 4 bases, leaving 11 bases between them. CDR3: CAWSPETTETQYF. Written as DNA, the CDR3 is TGTGCCTGGAGTCCCGAGACAACAGAGACCCAGTACTTC.